The 3 T cell receptor beta chains reported below all come from one sample, sequenced in a study of cytomegalovirus exposure and HLA in healthy donors. Primers for the PCR totalled 60 Vbeta and 13 Jbeta. Assay: immunoSEQ multiplex PCR; the TCRdb copy retains only in-frame clones and omits some. The sample shows roughly 110,000 clones, over 70% of them seen only once. Sequenced sample: PBMCs. These receptors all stem from a boy younger than 18 in good health and CMV-seronegative.

V usage is TRBV9 and J usage is TRBJ2-5; D ambiguous. There are 13 residues in the CDR3. The germline gives CDR1 SGDLS, CDR2 YYNGEE. Between the trimmed V and J ends, which lost 4 bases and 1 base, there was a span of 8 bases. CDR3 region: CASSRGGQETQYF. In DNA form, the CDR3 reads TGTGCCAGCAGCCGCGGCGGCCAAGAGACCCAGTACTTC.

This clone occurred once. The chain joins TRBV16 to TRBJ1-2, with D possibly matching TRBD1 (6 bases). With 3 bases removed from V and 7 bases from J, the gap between germline ends came to 12 bases. The V gene's germline CDR1 is KGHSY and CDR2 FQNENV. CDR3 length: 13 residues. CDR3 amino acids: CASSQGAARGYTF. In DNA, the CDR3 is TGTGCCAGCAGCCAGGGGGCAGCCCGTGGCTACACCTTC.

The chain has TRBV7-6 and TRBJ2-1, with D maybe TRBD1 (6 bases). The V gene's germline CDR1 is SGHVS and CDR2 FNYEAQ. The CDR3 consists of 16 residues. Trimming pared 5 bases from V and 4 bases from J, leaving 18 bases between. The CDR3 protein is CASSPTGRKRYNEQFF. The CDR3 nucleotides read TGTGCCAGCAGCCCGACAGGTCGGAAAAGGTACAATGAGCAGTTCTTC.